This T cell receptor beta chain was observed in a study of blood T cell repertoires in COVID-19. Study overall: Samples came from the United States, Italy and Spain, spanning acute and convalescent COVID-19. From T cells, B-cell-depleted T cells, or PBMCs came the material, which was cDNA or gDNA.

Germline V gene data show CDR1 as MDHEN and CDR2 as SYDVKM. This CDR3 spans 17 amino acids. V lost 7 bases and J lost 7, with 28 bases in between. Original processing methods: Reference gene primers were amplified, and this amplification served to estimate nucleated cell counts. TCRdb's copy holds only in-frame clones and misses some; the assay was immunoSEQ multiplex PCR. Clone size and V and J calls were adopted from that table, with D and trimming inferred from the DNA. Of over 200,000 clones in the sample, roughly 90% are singletons; the top ten hold approximately 2.6%. The material sequenced was peripheral blood. The chain is built from TRBV28 and TRBJ1-2; D is perhaps TRBD1 (6 bases). This sequence was found in a woman aged 55 to 70 with acute or convalescent COVID-19. The CDR3 DNA sequence: TGTGCCAGCATCCGTGGGGACCTAACAGGGATTCAAGGTGGCTACACCTTC. This translates into CASIRGDLTGIQGGYTF.